The next 5 T cell receptor beta chains were all read from a single sample in a study of STAT5B mutations in CD4+ large granular lymphocyte leukemia. Measured with immunoSEQ multiplex PCR; TCRdb has only the in-frame clones, and not every one. Here the sample spans approximately 32,000 clones, less than 75% being singletons. Sequenced material: CD4+ T cells from blood buffy coats. These TCRs come from a human donor in good health.

This clone occurred a few times. The chain employs TRBV11-3 and TRBJ2-3, with TRBD2 matching 10 bases. This CDR3 spans 15 amino acids. The V gene's germline CDR1 is SGHNT and CDR2 YENEEA. J lost 7 bases, V lost 1 base, and 5 bases had no gene match. CDR3: CASSLVAGGVNTQYF. DNA for the CDR3: TGTGCCAGCAGCTTAGTAGCGGGGGGTGTAAATACGCAGTATTTT.

The chain employs TRBV10-3 and TRBJ2-1, with TRBD1 matching over 9 bases. The CDR3 extends over 14 amino acids. The V segment lost 3 bases and the J segment 9 bases; nucleotides outside the gene matches: 6. Germline loops: CDR1 ENHRY, CDR2 SYGVKD. For the CDR3, the DNA is TGTGCCATCAGTGAAGGACAGGGGTACGTTGAGCAGTTCTTC. This codes for CAISEGQGYVEQFF.

The chain joins TRBV20-1 to TRBJ2-7; D is uncertain. Germline assignment: CDR1 DFQATT and CDR2 SNEGSKA (reference sequence). CDR3 length: 10 residues. The V gene lost 4 bases and the J gene lost 3 bases, with 4 bases spanning the gap. CDR3 sequence reads: CSATLYEQYF. DNA for the CDR3: TGCAGTGCTACCCTCTACGAGCAGTACTTC.

This chain links TRBV9 with TRBJ2-2; D is ambiguous. Germline CDR1 SGDLS, CDR2 YYNGEE. V shed 1 base and J shed 7 bases, with 17 bases lying between them. The CDR3 length is 16 residues. In nucleotides, the CDR3 is TGTGCCAGCAGCGTAAACGTACCAGCGAATGGCGGGGAGCTGTTTTTT. Residues: CASSVNVPANGGELFF.

This clone was seen more than once but under ten times. The chain recombines TRBV7-3 with TRBJ1-1; possibly TRBD1 for D (5 bases). This CDR3 spans 13 amino acids. Between the trimmed V and J ends, which lost 8 bases and 2 bases, there was a span of 12 bases. Looked up from germline, CDR1 is SGHTA and CDR2 is FQGTGA. CDR3 nucleotides: TGTGCCAGCGCGGCAGGGAGAAACACTGAAGCTTTCTTT. Protein: CASAAGRNTEAFF.